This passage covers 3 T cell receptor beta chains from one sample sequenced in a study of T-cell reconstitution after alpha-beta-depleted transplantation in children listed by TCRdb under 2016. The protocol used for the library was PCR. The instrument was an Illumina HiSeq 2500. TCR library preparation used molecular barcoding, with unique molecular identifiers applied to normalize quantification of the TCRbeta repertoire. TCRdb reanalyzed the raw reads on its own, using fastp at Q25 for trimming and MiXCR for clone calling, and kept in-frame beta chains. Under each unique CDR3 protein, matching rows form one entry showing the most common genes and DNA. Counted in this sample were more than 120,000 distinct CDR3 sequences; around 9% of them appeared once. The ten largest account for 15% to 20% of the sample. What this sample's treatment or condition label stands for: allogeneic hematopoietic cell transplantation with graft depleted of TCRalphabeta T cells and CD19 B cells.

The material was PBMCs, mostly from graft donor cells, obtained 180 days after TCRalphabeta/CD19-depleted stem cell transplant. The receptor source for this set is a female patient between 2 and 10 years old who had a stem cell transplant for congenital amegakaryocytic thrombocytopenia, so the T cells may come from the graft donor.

The CDR3 spells CASSLSGGVLYGYTF. CDR3 DNA: TGTGCCAGCAGTTTATCAGGGGGCGTTCTCTATGGCTACACCTTC. This sequence joins TRBV12-3 or TRBV12-4 and TRBJ1-2, with TRBD1 matching 8 bases. The CDR3 loop spans 15 amino acids. Germline trimming cut 2 bases from V and 4 bases from J; bases unmatched to any gene: 6.

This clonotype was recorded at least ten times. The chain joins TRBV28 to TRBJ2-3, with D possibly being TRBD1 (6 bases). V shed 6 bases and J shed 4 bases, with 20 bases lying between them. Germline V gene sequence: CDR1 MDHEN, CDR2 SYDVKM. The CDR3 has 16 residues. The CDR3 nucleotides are TGTGCCAGCAGACCTGGGGGACATATGCTTTCAGATACGCAGTATTTT. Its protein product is CASRPGGHMLSDTQYF.

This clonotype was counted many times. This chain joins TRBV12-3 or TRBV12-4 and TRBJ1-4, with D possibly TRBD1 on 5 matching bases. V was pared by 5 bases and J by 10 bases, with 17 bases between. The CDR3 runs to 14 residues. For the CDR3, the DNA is TGTGCCAGCAGTGACTATTTTCAGGGAGGAAAACTGTTTTTT. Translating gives CASSDYFQGGKLFF.